This T cell receptor beta chain originates from a study of beta chain features in type 1 diabetes. In regard to this clone: Its antigen is not known.

Post-sort purity exceeded 95% for all sorted populations. Study-wide points: There was a moderate but significant shortening of TCRB CDR3s in all four CD4+ subsets of Type 1 diabetes patients. When VDJ junctions were examined, type 1 diabetes patients showed fewer insertions and more deletions. A PCR bias possibly favoring shorter templates would apply equally to patients and controls.

Expressed TCRB transcripts were sequenced because the isolated RNA had all been reverse transcribed beforehand. Only in-frame clones appear in the TCRdb table, and some are missing; sequencing was by immunoSEQ multiplex PCR. The sample carries over 650,000 clones, over 12% recorded once. CDR1 and CDR2 from the germline V gene are LNHDA and SQIVND (reference sequence). V dropped 5 bases and J dropped 6 bases, with 16 bases sitting between them. The CDR3 runs 15 residues. The receptor was derived from a man between 18 and 35 years old with type 1 diabetes. The chain has TRBV19 and TRBJ2-2; perhaps TRBD2 as D (6 bases). Sequences were obtained from naive CD4+ T cells from blood. The CDR3 nucleotides are TGTGCCAGTAGTGTCGGGAGAAAGCTGGCCGGGGAGCTGTTTTTT. Protein product: CASSVGRKLAGELFF.